The entry below describes one T cell receptor beta chain. As yet, its antigen is unknown. CDR3 size: 13 residues. V shed 5 bases and J shed 1 base, with 7 bases lying between them. Profiled with immunoSEQ multiplex PCR; TCRdb holds only in-frame clones, not every one. The repertoire has more than 100,000 clones, roughly 89% of them found once; the top ten carry 4% to 4.5%. The data stem from a study of T cell responses to AZD1222 COVID-19 vaccine. Study observations and caveats: Regions left unmutated in variants are reportedly the target of nearly half of spike-specific TCRs. With two AZD1222 doses given, Spike-specific TCR breadth and depth both rose.

The chain is built from TRBV12-3 or TRBV12-4 and TRBJ2-3; D is unclear. This sequence was found in an adult in good health. Sequencing used peripheral blood, obtained on day 0 of AZD1222 vaccination. The DNA of the CDR3 is TGTGCCAGCAGTGCGAGCGGCACAGATACGCAGTATTTT. Translating gives CASSASGTDTQYF.